This TCR beta chain was identified during a study of cytomegalovirus exposure and HLA in healthy donors. Regarding the study as a whole: The authors enumerated over 150 TCR beta chains as linked to cytomegalovirus. In vitro, a few CMV-associated chains proved specific for CMV antigens. Reportedly, cytomegalovirus status was diagnosed with high sensitivity and specificity.

The donors were members of the roughly 120-subject validation cohort (separate from the roughly 680-subject first cohort). Germline-derived CDR1 and CDR2 are SGHDN and FVKESK. Trimming took 3 bases from V and 2 from J; bases not matched to a gene: 10. The CDR3 runs 16 residues. TCRdb's table, derived via immunoSEQ multiplex PCR, lists solely in-frame clones and lacks some. Of about 180,000 clones listed, about 85% are singletons. Concerning this clone: No antigen is known for it.

The source material was PBMCs. This receptor was identified in a young man in good health and CMV-seropositive. This chain connects TRBV14 to TRBJ2-7; TRBD1 matches at 7 bases. Here the CDR3 DNA reads TGTGCCAGCAGCCAGGCTGTCGACAGGGCCCCCTACGAGCAGTACTTC. Encoded protein: CASSQAVDRAPYEQYF.